One and the same sample provided the 20 T cell receptor beta chains below, sequenced in a study of cytomegalovirus exposure and HLA in healthy donors. The study ran its PCR with 60 Vbeta and 13 Jbeta primers. Produced via immunoSEQ multiplex PCR; TCRdb's table is partial and in-frame only. The data hold 150,000 to 200,000 clones, with 75% to 85% observed a single time. Sequenced: PBMCs. The receptors originated from a woman aged 25 to 39 in good health and CMV-seronegative.

This chain links TRBV25-1 with TRBJ2-1; the match to TRBD2 covers 8 bases. This CDR3 spans 14 amino acids. Germline V CDR1 and CDR2: MGHDK, SYGVNS. With V trimmed by 4 bases and J by 6 bases, 5 bases remained unmatched. In DNA form, the CDR3 reads TGTGCCAGCAGTGGGAGCGGGGGCCTCAATGAGCAGTTCTTC. Translation: CASSGSGGLNEQFF.

V is TRBV5-6 and J is TRBJ2-1; 7 nucleotides line up with TRBD1. The CDR3 is made up of 18 amino acids. Germline CDR1 SGHDT, CDR2 YYEEEE. J was trimmed by 2 bases and V by 1 base; bases with no gene match: 12. CDR3 coding DNA: TGTGCCAGCAGCTTGAGCCCGACAGGGACCTACCCCTACAATGAGCAGTTCTTC. Translation: CASSLSPTGTYPYNEQFF.

Regarding this clone: Other DNA sequences in this sample translate to the same CDR3. The chain has TRBV30 and TRBJ2-7; D may be TRBD1 (7 bases). The CDR3 consists of 14 residues. The germline gives CDR1 GTSNPN, CDR2 SVGIG (reference sequence). The V and J ends lost 2 bases and 2 bases respectively, with 13 bases between them. The CDR3 DNA follows: TGTGCCTGGAGTCGCGGGACAGTCACCTACGAGCAGTACTTC. Amino acids: CAWSRGTVTYEQYF.

The chain links TRBV21-1 to TRBJ2-2; TRBD1, the table's D call, was not compared with the DNA. TRBV21-1 is marked as a pseudogene. The CDR3 length is 17 residues. In DNA form, the CDR3 reads TGTGCCAGCAGCAAAGGGGGGACGGGACAAAACACCGGGGAGCTGTTTTTT. It encodes CASSKGGTGQNTGELFF.

The chain uses TRBV19 and TRBJ2-1, with a tentative D call TRBD2 (6 bases). Germline CDR1 LNHDA, CDR2 SQIVND (reference sequence). The CDR3 length is 15 residues. Trimming took off 6 bases at V and 0 bases at J, with 12 bases between the two ends. The CDR3 loop reads CASSLGLSSYNEQFF. The CDR3, as DNA: TGTGCCAGTAGCCTGGGACTGAGCTCCTACAATGAGCAGTTCTTC.

This chain uses TRBV7-3 with TRBJ2-3; 7 positions agree with TRBD2. Germline CDR1 is SGHTA and CDR2 is FQGTGA. The CDR3 contains 15 residues. Trimming removed 4 bases from V and 6 bases from J; junction bases left unmatched: 10. CDR3 in amino acids: CASSSGLGATDTQYF. The CDR3 nucleotides read TGTGCCAGCAGCTCCGGACTAGGGGCAACCGATACGCAGTATTTT. Filled out from reference TRBV7-3 and TRBJ2-3, the complete variable domain reads GAGVSQTPSNKVTEKGKYVELRCDPISGHTALYWYRQSLGQGPEFLIYFQGTGAADDSGLPNDRFFAVRPEGSVSTLKIQRTERGDSAVYLCASSSGLGATDTQYFGPGTRLTVL.

A few counts support this clone. J is TRBJ2-3 and V is TRBV7-9; possible D gene TRBD2, 5 bases. Germline CDR1 and CDR2: SEHNR and FQNEAQ (reference sequence). The CDR3 is 14 residues long. V shed 8 bases and J shed 2 bases, with 14 bases lying between them. For the CDR3, the DNA is TGTGCCAGCGGCGGGCAGAAGAACACAGATACGCAGTATTTT. Amino acid sequence: CASGGQKNTDTQYF.

The gene calls are TRBV2 and TRBJ1-6; no reliable D call. Germline CDR1 and CDR2: SNHLY and FYNNEI. V was shortened by 2 bases and J by 5 bases, with 10 bases between the two germline ends. The CDR3 runs 15 residues. CDR3: CASSETDGNNSPLHF. CDR3 nucleotide sequence: TGTGCCAGCAGTGAAACGGACGGGAATAATTCACCCCTCCACTTT.

The V gene is TRBV30, the J gene TRBJ2-5; a weak D match, TRBD2 (6 bases). The V end was cut by 2 bases, the J end by 5 bases, with 12 bases between. The CDR3 totals 13 residues. Germline values: CDR1 GTSNPN, CDR2 SVGIG (reference sequence). The CDR3 region is CAWSTGEAETQYF. DNA for the CDR3: TGTGCCTGGAGTACGGGGGAGGCGGAGACCCAGTACTTC. Combining the CDR3 with reference TRBV30 and TRBJ2-5 gives the whole variable domain SQTIHQWPATLVQPVGSPLSLECTVEGTSNPNLYWYRQAAGRGLQLLFYSVGIGQISSEVPQNLSASRPQDRQFILSSKKLLLSDSGFYLCAWSTGEAETQYFGPGTRLLVL.

A word on this clone: Other DNA sequences in the same sample also yield this CDR3. This chain connects TRBV28 to TRBJ2-7, with a weak D call TRBD1 (6 bases). The length of the CDR3 is 11 residues. The V end was cut by 3 bases, the J end by 7 bases, with 7 bases between. CDR1 is MDHEN, CDR2 SYDVKM, per germline. The CDR3 loop reads CASSFRGEQYF. The CDR3 DNA follows: TGTGCCAGCAGTTTTAGGGGGGAGCAGTACTTC.

CDR3 residues: CSAARQGAFF. CDR3 in DNA: TGCAGTGCTGCCCGACAGGGGGCTTTCTTT. The V and J genes are TRBV20-1 and TRBJ1-1; 8 bases map to TRBD1. The CDR3 is made up of 10 amino acids. Looked up from germline, CDR1 is DFQATT and CDR2 is SNEGSKA (reference sequence). With V trimmed by 5 bases and J by 11 bases, 4 bases remained unmatched.

The chain is built from TRBV29-1 and TRBJ1-1, with 7 bases that match TRBD1. The junction had 13 bases not matched to a gene; V was cut back by 6 bases and J by 6 bases. This CDR3 is built from 14 residues. Germline assignment: CDR1 SQVTM and CDR2 ANQGSEA. Here the CDR3 reads CSVGDSLGIPEAFF. The CDR3 DNA sequence: TGCAGCGTGGGGGACAGCCTAGGAATCCCTGAAGCTTTCTTT.

J is TRBJ2-3 and V is TRBV27; 9 bases are a match to TRBD2. V shed 2 bases, J shed 4 bases, and the junction held 4 bases outside the gene matches. The germline V gene encodes CDR1 MNHEY and CDR2 SMNVEV (reference sequence). The CDR3 contains 15 residues. The CDR3 region is CASSLLGLASDTQYF. CDR3 coding DNA: TGTGCCAGCAGTTTACTTGGACTAGCGTCAGATACGCAGTATTTT.

The chain uses TRBV4-1 and TRBJ2-5, with TRBD2 as a possible D gene (6 bases). Gene TRBJ2-7 matches the end of the DNA better, so the J call may be wrong. The germline CDR1 and CDR2 sequences are MGHRA and YSYEKL. The CDR3 contains 16 residues. For the CDR3, the DNA is TGCGCCAGCAGCCCCACCAGGACGGGAGTCTCCTACGAGCAGTACTTC. Translating it yields CASSPTRTGVSYEQYF.

The chain carries TRBV5-8 and TRBJ1-5; TRBD1 matches 7 bases. Looked up from germline, CDR1 is SGHTS and CDR2 is YDEGEE. The CDR3 has 18 amino acids. Germline trimming cut 0 bases from V and 0 bases from J; bases unmatched to any gene: 9. The CDR3 spells CASSLGTGAGGSNQPQHF. In DNA form, the CDR3 reads TGTGCCAGCAGCTTGGGTACAGGGGCGGGGGGTAGCAATCAGCCCCAGCATTTT.

A note on this clone: The junction departs from germline at one end; a sequencing error may be responsible. This rearrangement joins TRBV7-7 to TRBJ2-5, with 9 bases lining up with TRBD2. The germline gives CDR1 SSHAT, CDR2 FNYEAQ (reference sequence). The CDR3 length is 21 residues. CDR3 DNA sequence: TGTGCTAGCAGCTTTACGGCATTAGCGGGAGTTCGCGCGATATATCAAGAGACCCAGTACTTC. Protein product: CASSFTALAGVRAIYQETQYF.

The chain employs TRBV11-2 and TRBJ1-6; D remains ambiguous. The CDR3 has 13 residues. Trimming removed 3 bases at V and 8 bases at J, with 8 bases between. CDR1 and CDR2 from the germline V gene are SGHAT and FQNNGV. The CDR3 loop is CASSFPGYSPLHF. CDR3 coding DNA: TGTGCCAGCAGCTTCCCGGGGTATTCACCCCTCCACTTT.

The V call is TRBV11-3, the J call TRBJ2-3; 11 bases fit TRBD2. With 6 bases clipped from V and 5 bases from J, the junction kept 1 base outside the gene matches. The CDR3 is made up of 13 amino acids. Per germline, CDR1 SGHNT and CDR2 YENEEA. The CDR3: CASSTSGGDTQYF. The CDR3 DNA reads TGTGCCAGCAGTACTAGCGGGGGAGATACGCAGTATTTT. Full variable domain (remainder filled in from reference TRBV11-3 and TRBJ2-3): EAGVVQSPRYKIIEKKQPVAFWCNPISGHNTLYWYLQNLGQGPELLIRYENEEAVDDSQLPKDRFSAERLKGVDSTLKIQPAELGDSAVYLCASSTSGGDTQYFGPGTRLTVL.

The gene calls are TRBV2 and TRBJ2-7, with 8 bases lining up with TRBD1. V shed 4 bases, J shed 2 bases, and the junction held 7 bases outside the gene matches. The CDR3 loop spans 15 amino acids. Per the germline V gene, CDR1 is SNHLY and CDR2 is FYNNEI. The CDR3 coding sequence is TGTGCCAGCAGTGGACAGGGGATATCGCCCTACGAGCAGTACTTC. This sequence encodes CASSGQGISPYEQYF.

This sequence joins TRBV4-3 and TRBJ2-3; 8 nucleotides line up with TRBD1. The V segment lost 0 bases and the J segment 3 bases; nucleotides outside the gene matches: 11. This CDR3 region has 18 residues. Germline V gene sequence: CDR1 LGHNA, CDR2 YSLEER. The CDR3: CASSQDSWTGRGTDTQYF. CDR3 bases: TGCGCCAGCAGCCAAGATTCCTGGACAGGGCGGGGAACAGATACGCAGTATTTT.